Sequencing of this T cell receptor beta chain was carried out in a study of T-cell reconstitution after alpha-beta-depleted transplantation in children. Germline CDR1 reads ENHRY; CDR2 reads SYGVKD. CDR3 length: 15 residues. Trimming removed 6 bases from V and 5 bases from J; junction bases left unmatched: 11. The library targeted TCRbeta and was prepared with unique molecular identifiers. TCRdb itself ran the PCR reads through MiXCR, one entry per CDR3 protein. This table holds 200,000 to 250,000 distinct CDR3 sequences, 20% to 30% found once. There are many counts of this clonotype. Its antigen remains unknown. Whole-study findings and limits: High day-60 TCRbeta diversity in some patients came from surviving recipient T cells and thymic progenitors.

This sequence was found in a female patient between 2 and 15 years old who had a stem cell transplant for congenital amegakaryocytic thrombocytopenia, so the T cells may come from the graft donor. This specimen consisted of PBMCs, mostly from graft donor cells, obtained 360 days after TCRalphabeta/CD19-depleted stem cell transplant. The rearrangement joins TRBV10-3 to TRBJ2-7; 9 bases are shared with TRBD1. As DNA, the CDR3 is TGTGCCATCAGCGCGGACAGGGGAGGCCTCGACGAGCAGTACTTC. Protein product: CAISADRGGLDEQYF.